The rows below give T cell receptor beta chains drawn from one sample of a study of T cell responses to AZD1222 COVID-19 vaccine. Measured with immunoSEQ multiplex PCR; TCRdb has only the in-frame clones, and not every one. The table has around 130,000 clones, about 88% seen once; the top ten hold around 3%. The sample consisted of peripheral blood, taken 28 days after the second AZD1222 dose. These receptors were obtained from an adult who received the AZD1222 COVID-19 vaccine. Each CDR3 is given with its conserved first and last residue. The D gene is left open where the match is weak. Some rows have no size entry. The others give once, few or many, or a class for an expanded clone.

v_gene	j_gene	d_gene	abundance	CDR3aa	CDR3nt
TRBV15	TRBJ1-3	TRBD1	-	CATSRDTTGRTGNTIYF	TGTGCCACCAGCAGAGATACGACAGGGAGGACTGGAAACACCATATATTTT
TRBV5-1	TRBJ2-2	TRBD2	-	CASRPGGEGAGELFF	TGCGCCAGCAGACCTGGAGGGGAGGGAGCCGGGGAGCTGTTTTTT
TRBV27	TRBJ2-1	-	once	CASSKSGNEQFF	TGTGCCAGCAGTAAGAGCGGCAATGAGCAGTTCTTC
TRBV2	TRBJ1-1	-	-	CASSEIRRGEAFF	TGTGCCAGCAGTGAAATCCGGAGGGGGGAAGCTTTCTTT
TRBV27	TRBJ1-2	TRBD1	-	CASTPWGTGVGRSAYGYTF	TGTGCCAGCACGCCTTGGGGGACAGGGGTTGGTCGATCGGCCTATGGCTACACCTTC
TRBV7-2	TRBJ2-7	TRBD2	-	CASSSPRGASGGDSEQYF	TGTGCCAGCAGTTCACCCCGGGGGGCTAGCGGGGGGGACAGCGAGCAGTACTTC
TRBV10-3	TRBJ2-5	TRBD2	-	CAISEMSTSGRVETQYF	TGTGCCATCAGTGAGATGTCGACTAGCGGGAGGGTAGAGACCCAGTACTTC
TRBV27	TRBJ1-2	TRBD1	-	CASRPTGAPGYTF	TGTGCCAGCAGACCTACAGGGGCCCCAGGCTACACCTTC
TRBV12-2	TRBJ2-2	-	-	CASRLAGDPAGPNFTGELFF	TGTGCAAGTCGCTTGGCAGGGGACCCAGCGGGGCCCAATTTTACCGGGGAGCTGTTTTTT
TRBV29-1	TRBJ1-2	TRBD1	-	CSVGDRGNYGYTF	TGCAGCGTTGGGGACAGGGGCAACTATGGCTACACCTTC
TRBV5-5	TRBJ2-7	-	-	CASSSIFDTTYEQYF	TGTGCCAGCAGCTCCATATTCGACACAACCTACGAGCAGTACTTC
TRBV28	TRBJ1-2	-	-	CASSFPGSRGYTF	TGTGCCAGCAGTTTTCCGGGCTCCCGGGGCTACACCTTC
TRBV28	TRBJ1-5	-	-	CASTQIHIFQPQHF	TGTGCCAGCACCCAAATACACATCTTCCAGCCCCAGCATTTT
TRBV6-5	TRBJ1-4	-	-	CASCLQGQNEKLFF	TGTGCCAGCTGCCTCCAGGGCCAGAATGAAAAACTGTTTTTT
TRBV6-5	TRBJ1-2	TRBD1	-	CASRIRPGTAHGYTF	TGTGCCAGCAGAATAAGACCCGGGACAGCACATGGCTACACCTTC
TRBV10-3	TRBJ2-7	-	-	CAISQQGSNEQYF	TGTGCCATCAGTCAACAGGGTAGCAACGAGCAGTACTTC
TRBV2	TRBJ1-6	TRBD1	-	CASSDFQGGSPLHF	TGTGCCAGCAGTGATTTCCAGGGGGGTTCACCCCTCCACTTT
TRBV5-1	TRBJ2-5	TRBD2	-	CASSLAAAGRETQYF	TGCGCCAGCAGCTTGGCCGCAGCGGGACGGGAGACCCAGTACTTC
TRBV30	TRBJ1-1	-	-	CAWSVTWAKNTEAFF	TGTGCCTGGAGCGTCACCTGGGCTAAGAACACTGAAGCTTTCTTT
TRBV9	TRBJ1-2	-	few	CASSVGGTGGYTF	TGTGCCAGCAGCGTCGGGGGGACCGGTGGCTACACCTTC
TRBV24-1	TRBJ1-5	TRBD1	-	CATSDSIPGQGFLPQHF	TGTGCCACCAGTGACTCAATACCGGGACAGGGTTTCCTGCCCCAGCATTTT
TRBV28	TRBJ1-5	-	-	CASSLGIQPQHF	TGTGCCAGCAGTTTGGGGATTCAGCCCCAGCATTTT
TRBV30	TRBJ2-7	-	-	CAWVSSYEQYF	TGTGCCTGGGTAAGCTCCTACGAGCAGTACTTC
TRBV7-3	TRBJ1-1	-	-	CASSPGGGFTEAFF	TGTGCCAGCAGCCCCGGGGGAGGGTTCACTGAAGCTTTCTTT
TRBV27	TRBJ2-5	-	-	CASSLRAAGWVETQYF	TGTGCCAGCAGTTTACGGGCGGCAGGGTGGGTAGAGACCCAGTACTTC
TRBV11-3	TRBJ2-3	TRBD1	-	CASSPRTGVDTQYF	TGTGCCAGCAGCCCCCGGACAGGGGTAGATACGCAGTATTTT
TRBV12-3/TRBV12-4	TRBJ1-5	-	-	CASRQQGNQPQHF	TGTGCCAGCAGGCAACAAGGAAATCAGCCCCAGCATTTT
TRBV3-1/TRBV3-2	TRBJ2-3	-	-	CASSSGVSTDTQYF	TGTGCCAGCAGCTCGGGGGTGAGCACAGATACGCAGTATTTT
TRBV19	TRBJ2-1	TRBD2	-	CASRLAGTRDNEQFF	TGTGCCAGTAGGCTAGCGGGGACGCGAGACAATGAGCAGTTCTTC
TRBV19	TRBJ2-5	TRBD2	-	CASSASGEETQYF	TGTGCCAGTAGCGCTAGCGGGGAAGAGACCCAGTACTTC
TRBV6-5	TRBJ2-7	-	-	CASDDGYEQYF	TGTGCCAGCGATGACGGCTACGAGCAGTACTTC
TRBV30	TRBJ2-1	-	-	CACGPGRSGYNEQFF	TGTGCCTGCGGTCCAGGAAGGTCGGGGTACAATGAGCAGTTCTTC
TRBV7-2	TRBJ1-3	-	-	CASSRGQFSGNTIYF	TGTGCCAGCAGCCGCGGACAGTTCTCTGGAAACACCATATATTTT
TRBV28	TRBJ2-5	-	few	CASSPDSGGGGRTQYF	TGTGCCAGCAGTCCAGACTCCGGGGGAGGTGGTCGAACCCAGTACTTC
TRBV10-3	TRBJ2-3	-	-	CATLGDTDTQYF	TGTGCCACCTTAGGAGATACAGATACGCAGTATTTT
TRBV12-3/TRBV12-4	TRBJ1-5	-	-	CASSLAEGQPQHF	TGTGCCAGCAGTTTAGCGGAGGGCCAGCCCCAGCATTTT
TRBV2	TRBJ2-3	-	-	CASSESTGGTDTQYF	TGTGCCAGCAGTGAATCGACAGGAGGCACAGATACGCAGTATTTT
TRBV11-2	TRBJ2-5	-	-	CASGLTQETQYF	TGTGCCAGCGGACTAACGCAAGAGACCCAGTACTTC
TRBV5-1	TRBJ2-1	TRBD2	-	CASSLAGAGLGEQFF	TGCGCCAGCAGCTTGGCTGGAGCGGGATTAGGTGAGCAGTTCTTC
TRBV5-1	TRBJ2-5	TRBD2	-	CASSSLAGGRETQYF	TGCGCCAGCAGCTCCCTAGCGGGGGGAAGGGAGACCCAGTACTTC
TRBV24-1	TRBJ2-1	-	-	CATLVGLRDNEQFF	TGTGCCACCCTAGTCGGACTCCGTGACAATGAGCAGTTCTTC
TRBV28	TRBJ1-1	TRBD1	once	CASSSGQGPIYLNTEAFF	TGTGCCAGCAGTTCCGGACAGGGACCGATATATTTGAACACTGAAGCTTTCTTT
TRBV5-1	TRBJ1-4	-	-	CASSNGGTKDEKLFF	TGCGCCAGCAGCAACGGAGGGACAAAAGATGAAAAACTGTTTTTT
TRBV19	TRBJ2-7	TRBD2	-	CASSRSLAGVYEQYF	TGTGCCAGTAGTAGATCACTAGCGGGAGTTTACGAGCAGTACTTC
TRBV6-5	TRBJ2-3	-	-	CASSYFSTGDTQYF	TGTGCCAGCAGTTATTTTTCGACCGGAGATACGCAGTATTTT
TRBV19	TRBJ2-3	-	-	CASRARGDRDTQYF	TGTGCCAGTAGGGCCAGGGGGGACAGAGATACGCAGTATTTT
TRBV24-1	TRBJ1-4	-	-	CATSSGSGLFF	TGTGCTACCAGTTCAGGTAGTGGACTGTTTTTT
TRBV30	TRBJ1-1	-	-	CAWINGANTEAFF	TGTGCCTGGATCAACGGGGCGAACACTGAAGCTTTCTTT
TRBV15	TRBJ2-2	TRBD1	-	CATSPQDRGEITGELFF	TGTGCCACCAGCCCCCAGGACAGGGGCGAAATTACCGGGGAGCTGTTTTTT
TRBV18	TRBJ1-5	-	once	CASSPARDNDQPQHF	TGTGCCAGCTCACCAGCCCGGGACAACGATCAGCCCCAGCATTTT
TRBV12-3/TRBV12-4	TRBJ2-1	-	-	CASSPGPRQFF	TGTGCCAGCAGTCCGGGACCCCGGCAGTTCTTC
TRBV9	TRBJ2-2	-	-	CASSVQGGAGELFF	TGTGCCAGCAGCGTCCAGGGGGGCGCCGGGGAGCTGTTTTTT
TRBV5-1	TRBJ2-5	-	-	CASSFSVVQETQYF	TGCGCCAGCAGCTTCTCAGTGGTCCAAGAGACCCAGTACTTC
TRBV7-2	TRBJ2-7	TRBD2	once	CASSLVWGAGLYYEQYF	TGTGCCAGCAGCTTAGTTTGGGGAGCGGGGCTTTACTACGAGCAGTACTTC
TRBV3-1/TRBV3-2	TRBJ2-2	-	-	CASSQTRGNTGELFF	TGTGCCAGCAGCCAAACGCGGGGGAACACCGGGGAGCTGTTTTTT